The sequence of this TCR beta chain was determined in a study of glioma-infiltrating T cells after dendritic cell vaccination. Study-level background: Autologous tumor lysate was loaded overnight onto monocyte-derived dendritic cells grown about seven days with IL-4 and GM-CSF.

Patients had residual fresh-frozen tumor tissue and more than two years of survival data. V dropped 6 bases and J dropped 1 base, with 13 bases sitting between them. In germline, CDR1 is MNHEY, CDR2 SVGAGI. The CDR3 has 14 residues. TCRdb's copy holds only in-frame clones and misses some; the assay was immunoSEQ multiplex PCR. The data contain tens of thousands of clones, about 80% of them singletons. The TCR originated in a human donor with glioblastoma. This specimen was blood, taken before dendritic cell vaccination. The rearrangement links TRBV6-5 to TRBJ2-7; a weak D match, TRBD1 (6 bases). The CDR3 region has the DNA TGTGCCAGCAGCCCGGACAGCCCATCCTACGAGCAGTACTTC. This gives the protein CASSPDSPSYEQYF.